The entry below describes one T cell receptor beta chain. This sample was included in a study of blood T cell repertoires in COVID-19. Study background: Material from acute and convalescent COVID-19 was sourced from the United States, Italy and Spain. T cells, B-cell-depleted T cells, or PBMCs supplied cDNA or gDNA.

There are 17 residues in the CDR3. From germline, CDR1 is SGHNT and CDR2 YYREEE (reference sequence). The V gene end was trimmed by 4 bases and the J gene end by 0 bases; junction bases not matched to a gene: 10. All enrollees were roughly 18 to 100 years old and from roughly 26 US areas. Original methodology: Quantification of nucleated cells was approximated via reference gene primer amplification. Measured with immunoSEQ multiplex PCR; TCRdb has only the in-frame clones, and not every one. V and J calls and clone size come straight from that table; D and trimming were deduced from the DNA. The sample records about 200,000 clones, roughly 88% being singletons.

Sequencing was done on a sample of PBMCs or T cells enriched from blood (not recorded which). The rearrangement joins TRBV5-4 to TRBJ2-7; 10 positions agree with TRBD2. This clonotype was sampled from a man between 40 and 49 years old with acute COVID-19. The CDR3 is CASSPSSGRGPSYEQYF. The CDR3 DNA sequence: TGTGCCAGCAGCCCCTCGAGCGGGAGGGGACCCTCCTACGAGCAGTACTTC.